The 5 T cell receptor beta chains presented below share a single source sample, sequenced in a study of cytomegalovirus exposure and HLA in healthy donors. The data were produced by immunoSEQ multiplex PCR, yet TCRdb's version contains in-frame clones alone and is incomplete. The table has 120,000 to 150,000 clones, approximately 91% seen once. Sequenced sample: PBMCs. Receptor source: a young woman in good health and CMV-seropositive.

The V call is TRBV7-8, the J call TRBJ2-2; 7 nucleotides agree with TRBD1. Germline CDR1 and CDR2: SGHVS and FQNEAQ. Trimming cost V 4 bases and J 0 bases; bases outside gene matches: 2. This CDR3 spans 15 amino acids. CDR3 coding DNA: TGTGCCAGCAGCTGGGACAGATCGAACACCGGGGAGCTGTTTTTT. Translated: CASSWDRSNTGELFF. Drawing the rest from reference TRBV7-8 and TRBJ2-2, the complete variable domain is GAGVSQSPRYKVAKRGQDVALRCDPISGHVSLFWYQQALGQGPEFLTYFQNEAQLDKSGLPSDRFFAERPEGSVSTLKIQRTQQEDSAVYLCASSWDRSNTGELFFGEGSRLTVL.

The chain joins TRBV29-1 to TRBJ2-3; TRBD2 might be the D (6 bases). This CDR3 has 15 amino acids. CDR1 is SQVTM, CDR2 ANQGSEA, per germline. Trimming stripped 4 bases from V and 3 bases from J, with 17 bases between. This chain's CDR3 is CSVARRAVLTDTQYF. The CDR3 DNA reads as TGCAGCGTTGCTAGGAGGGCCGTTCTGACAGATACGCAGTATTTT.

V usage is TRBV18 and J usage is TRBJ2-1, with 7 bases that match TRBD2. The V gene end was trimmed by 3 bases and the J gene end by 7 bases; junction bases not matched to a gene: 12. This CDR3 spans 16 amino acids. The V gene's germline CDR1 is KGHSH and CDR2 LQKENI. CDR3 sequence (DNA): TGTGCCAGCTCACCGACTCGGGACTACCCGGGGAATGAGCAGTTCTTC. It specifies CASSPTRDYPGNEQFF.

CDR3 coding DNA: TGTGCCAGCAGCTCCCGATACGGGAACACTGAAGCTTTCTTT. Protein: CASSSRYGNTEAFF. The chain links TRBV5-4 to TRBJ1-1; no clear D. The ends were cut back, 3 bases at V and 1 base at J, with 10 bases in the middle. The CDR3 is made up of 14 amino acids. Germline assignment: CDR1 SGHNT and CDR2 YYREEE (reference sequence). The full variable domain, completed using reference TRBV5-4 and TRBJ1-1, is ETGVTQSPTHLIKTRGQQVTLRCSSQSGHNTVSWYQQALGQGPQFIFQYYREEENGRGNFPPRFSGLQFPNYSSELNVNALELDDSALYLCASSSRYGNTEAFFGQGTRLTVV.

The chain recombines TRBV7-2 with TRBJ1-3; D is ambiguous. From germline, CDR1 is SGHTA and CDR2 FQGNSA. The CDR3 is 17 residues long. Trimming removed 5 bases at V and 0 bases at J, with 17 bases between. The CDR3 reads CASSRLTGGYSGNTIYF. The CDR3 coding sequence is TGTGCCAGCAGCCGTCTGACGGGTGGCTACTCTGGAAACACCATATATTTT.